This TCR beta chain was identified in a study of cytomegalovirus exposure and HLA in healthy donors. General observations from the study: It was found in a later analysis that first-cohort TCR clusters tended to co-occur in the 100 to 150 validation repertoires. In vitro data verified three CMV-associated chains as specific for CMV antigens.

Concerning this clone itself: Its target is not known.

V lost 5 bases, J lost 0 bases, and 9 bases lay in between. CDR1 and CDR2 (germline): MNHEY, SMNVEV (reference sequence). The CDR3 sequence is 14 residues long. Generated by immunoSEQ multiplex PCR, the TCRdb table keeps only in-frame clones and is missing some. The table lists more than 20,000 clones, about 97% of them singletons, with roughly 10% in the top ten. V is TRBV27 and J is TRBJ2-3, with unresolved D. This TCR derives from a man aged 25-45 years in good health and CMV-seropositive. Material: PBMCs. CDR3 sequence: CASSRSFSTDTQYF. CDR3 in DNA: TGTGCCAGCAGTCGGTCTTTCAGCACAGATACGCAGTATTTT.